The rows below give T cell receptor beta chains drawn from one sample of a study of T cell responses to AZD1222 COVID-19 vaccine. The assay was immunoSEQ multiplex PCR, and TCRdb's table has in-frame clones only and misses some. Here the sample spans around 200,000 clones, approximately 90% being singletons. The sample was peripheral blood, taken 28 days after the second AZD1222 dose. The source of these receptors is an adult who received the AZD1222 COVID-19 vaccine. The CDR3 runs from the conserved cysteine through the conserved F or W. The order of the fields is J gene, V gene, clone size, D gene, CDR3 DNA, CDR3 protein. The D gene is left open where the match is weak. The size of a clone is reported for some rows only, either as once, few or many, or as a class for expanded clones.

j_gene: TRBJ2-7; v_gene: TRBV4-3; abundance: NA; d_gene: NA; CDR3nt: TGCGCCAGCAGCCAGGCCATTGAGGGGTACGAGCAGTACTTC; CDR3aa: CASSQAIEGYEQYF
j_gene: TRBJ1-2; v_gene: TRBV6-5; abundance: few; d_gene: NA; CDR3nt: TGTGCCAGCAGTTTCGGCCGGGACGTATATGGCTACACCTTC; CDR3aa: CASSFGRDVYGYTF
j_gene: TRBJ2-3; v_gene: TRBV28; abundance: NA; d_gene: NA; CDR3nt: TGTGCCAGCAGTCCGGGCCCGTTATTCGATACGCAGTATTTT; CDR3aa: CASSPGPLFDTQYF
j_gene: TRBJ2-1; v_gene: TRBV6-2/TRBV6-3; abundance: NA; d_gene: TRBD2; CDR3nt: TGTGCCAGCAGTTACAAACTAGCGGGATTCCAATACTCCTACAATGAGCAGTTCTTC; CDR3aa: CASSYKLAGFQYSYNEQFF
j_gene: TRBJ2-1; v_gene: TRBV10-3; abundance: NA; d_gene: NA; CDR3nt: TGTGCCATCAGTCAAGGCAATGAGCAGTTCTTC; CDR3aa: CAISQGNEQFF
j_gene: TRBJ2-2; v_gene: TRBV9; abundance: NA; d_gene: NA; CDR3nt: TGTGCCAGCAGCGTAGAACCTGGAGGCACCGGGGAGCTGTTTTTT; CDR3aa: CASSVEPGGTGELFF
j_gene: TRBJ2-7; v_gene: TRBV7-2; abundance: NA; d_gene: TRBD2; CDR3nt: TGTGCCAGCAGCCTTAGCGGGAGGGCCCGCGAGCAGTACTTC; CDR3aa: CASSLSGRAREQYF
j_gene: TRBJ2-1; v_gene: TRBV28; abundance: NA; d_gene: NA; CDR3nt: TGTGCCTCAGGAGGACAGCGCTACAATGAGCAGTTCTTC; CDR3aa: CASGGQRYNEQFF
j_gene: TRBJ2-3; v_gene: TRBV28; abundance: NA; d_gene: TRBD1; CDR3nt: TGTGCCAGCGGCAAACAGGGGGCAGATACGCAGTATTTT; CDR3aa: CASGKQGADTQYF
j_gene: TRBJ2-2; v_gene: TRBV5-4; abundance: NA; d_gene: TRBD2; CDR3nt: TGTGCCAGCAGCCGTTCCGGGAGGCTAAACACCGGGGAGCTGTTTTTT; CDR3aa: CASSRSGRLNTGELFF
j_gene: TRBJ1-2; v_gene: TRBV12-3/TRBV12-4; abundance: NA; d_gene: NA; CDR3nt: TGTGCCAGCAGTTGGACAGAAAACTATGGCTACACCTTC; CDR3aa: CASSWTENYGYTF
j_gene: TRBJ2-1; v_gene: TRBV5-6; abundance: NA; d_gene: TRBD2; CDR3nt: TGTGCCAGCAGCAATCGACCCGGGACTAGCGTGGCTGAGCAGTTCTTC; CDR3aa: CASSNRPGTSVAEQFF
j_gene: TRBJ2-7; v_gene: TRBV16; abundance: NA; d_gene: NA; CDR3nt: TGTGCCAGCAGCGCCACGCTTCGGGGACCCTCCTACGAGCAGTACTTC; CDR3aa: CASSATLRGPSYEQYF
j_gene: TRBJ1-4; v_gene: TRBV6-5; abundance: once; d_gene: TRBD1; CDR3nt: TGTGCCAGCACCGGGACAGTGGGTGAAAAACTGTTTTTT; CDR3aa: CASTGTVGEKLFF
j_gene: TRBJ2-7; v_gene: TRBV4-1; abundance: NA; d_gene: NA; CDR3nt: TGCGCCAGCAGCCAGCCCGGGTTATACGAGCAGTACTTC; CDR3aa: CASSQPGLYEQYF
j_gene: TRBJ1-1; v_gene: TRBV4-1; abundance: NA; d_gene: NA; CDR3nt: TGCGCCAGCAGCCAAGTCGGGCTGAACACTGAAGCTTTCTTT; CDR3aa: CASSQVGLNTEAFF
j_gene: TRBJ2-3; v_gene: TRBV9; abundance: NA; d_gene: NA; CDR3nt: TGTGCCAGCAGCGACAGGGAAAGGGGCACAGATACGCAGTATTTT; CDR3aa: CASSDRERGTDTQYF
j_gene: TRBJ2-1; v_gene: TRBV29-1; abundance: NA; d_gene: TRBD2; CDR3nt: TGCAGCGTTGAAGGGACTAGCGCCCCAAGACCGTTCTTC; CDR3aa: CSVEGTSAPRPFF
j_gene: TRBJ2-4; v_gene: TRBV30; abundance: NA; d_gene: NA; CDR3nt: TGTGCCTGGAGTACTGGGGCCAAAAACATTCAGTACTTC; CDR3aa: CAWSTGAKNIQYF
j_gene: TRBJ1-6; v_gene: TRBV27; abundance: NA; d_gene: NA; CDR3nt: TGTGCCAGCAGTTTCCGGGTCTCTTATAATTCACCCCTCCACTTT; CDR3aa: CASSFRVSYNSPLHF
j_gene: TRBJ2-7; v_gene: TRBV23-1; abundance: NA; d_gene: NA; CDR3nt: TGCGCCAGCAGTCATACACACGAGCAGTACTTC; CDR3aa: CASSHTHEQYF
j_gene: TRBJ2-7; v_gene: TRBV19; abundance: NA; d_gene: TRBD2; CDR3nt: TGTGCCAGTAGTATAAGGGGCCCGGGAGGGAACGAGCAGTACTTC; CDR3aa: CASSIRGPGGNEQYF
j_gene: TRBJ1-2; v_gene: TRBV7-9; abundance: NA; d_gene: TRBD1; CDR3nt: TGTGCCAGCAGCCCCGGGCCCGGGACAGGGGGCAGCTATGGCTACACCTTC; CDR3aa: CASSPGPGTGGSYGYTF
j_gene: TRBJ1-1; v_gene: TRBV7-3; abundance: NA; d_gene: NA; CDR3nt: TGTGCCAGCAGCAAACAGAGGAACACTGAAGCTTTCTTT; CDR3aa: CASSKQRNTEAFF
j_gene: TRBJ1-2; v_gene: TRBV5-6; abundance: NA; d_gene: TRBD1; CDR3nt: TGTGCCAGCAGCTTGTCGGGGACAGGGGGCGCAGGTGGCTACACCTTC; CDR3aa: CASSLSGTGGAGGYTF
j_gene: TRBJ2-3; v_gene: TRBV6-2/TRBV6-3; abundance: NA; d_gene: NA; CDR3nt: TGTGCCAGCAGTAGGGACTCCGTTATGGATACGCAGTATTTT; CDR3aa: CASSRDSVMDTQYF
j_gene: TRBJ1-3; v_gene: TRBV2; abundance: NA; d_gene: TRBD1; CDR3nt: TGTGCCAGCAGTGCGCACCAGGGGGCAAACACCATATATTTT; CDR3aa: CASSAHQGANTIYF
j_gene: TRBJ1-4; v_gene: TRBV7-9; abundance: NA; d_gene: NA; CDR3nt: TGTGCCAGCAGTCTTAATGAAAAACTGTTTTTT; CDR3aa: CASSLNEKLFF
j_gene: TRBJ1-5; v_gene: TRBV7-8; abundance: once; d_gene: TRBD1; CDR3nt: TGTGCCAGCAGCCCGGACAGGGTTAGGAACAATCAGCCCCAGCATTTT; CDR3aa: CASSPDRVRNNQPQHF
j_gene: TRBJ2-1; v_gene: TRBV7-9; abundance: NA; d_gene: NA; CDR3nt: TGTGCCAGCAGCCCCCTGGGACCGGGAGACAATGAGCAGTTCTTC; CDR3aa: CASSPLGPGDNEQFF
j_gene: TRBJ2-1; v_gene: TRBV9; abundance: NA; d_gene: TRBD2; CDR3nt: TGTGCCAGCAGCGTTTTAGGAGGGAGGGGTTATGAGCAGTTCTTC; CDR3aa: CASSVLGGRGYEQFF
j_gene: TRBJ1-5; v_gene: TRBV19; abundance: NA; d_gene: NA; CDR3nt: TGTGCCAGTAGTATAGAAGGCGAAAGGCCTCAGCCCCAGCATTTT; CDR3aa: CASSIEGERPQPQHF